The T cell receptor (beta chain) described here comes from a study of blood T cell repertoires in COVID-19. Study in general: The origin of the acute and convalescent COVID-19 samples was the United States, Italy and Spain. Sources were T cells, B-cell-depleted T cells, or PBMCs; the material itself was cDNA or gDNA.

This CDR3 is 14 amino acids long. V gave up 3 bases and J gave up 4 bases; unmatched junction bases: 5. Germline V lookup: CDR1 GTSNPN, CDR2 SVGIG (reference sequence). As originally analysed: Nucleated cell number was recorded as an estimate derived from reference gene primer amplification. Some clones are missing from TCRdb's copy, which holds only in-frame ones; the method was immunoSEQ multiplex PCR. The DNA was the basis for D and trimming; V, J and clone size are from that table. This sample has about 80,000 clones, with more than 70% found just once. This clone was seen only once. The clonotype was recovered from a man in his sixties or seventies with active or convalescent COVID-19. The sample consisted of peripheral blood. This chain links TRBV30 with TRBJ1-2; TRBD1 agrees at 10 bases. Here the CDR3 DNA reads TGTGCCTGGAGCAGGACAGGGGGGACCTATGGCTACACCTTC. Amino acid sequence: CAWSRTGGTYGYTF.